The source of this T cell receptor (beta chain) is a study of blood T cell repertoires in COVID-19. About the study: COVID-19 samples from acute and convalescent phases originated in the United States, Italy and Spain.

Per the original methods: Amplification with reference gene primers provided the estimates of nucleated cell counts. The protocol was immunoSEQ multiplex PCR, while the TCRdb copy is restricted to in-frame clones and leaves out a portion. The V and J calls and clone size were taken over from that table, and D and trimming were inferred from the DNA. The sample carries about 140,000 clones, around four fifths recorded once. The germline gives CDR1 LGHNA, CDR2 YNFKEQ. The V and J ends lost 1 base and 6 bases, in that order; junction bases with no gene match: 6. This CDR3 region has 16 residues. Sequencing was performed on PBMCs or T cells enriched from blood (not recorded which). The chain is built from TRBV4-2 and TRBJ2-7; TRBD2 aligns across 13 bases. The clonotype was recovered from a woman between 50 and 59 years old with acute COVID-19. Here the CDR3 reads CASSQGTSGSEGEQYF. Here the CDR3 DNA reads TGTGCCAGCAGCCAAGGGACTAGCGGGAGTGAGGGCGAGCAGTACTTC.